This T cell receptor (beta chain) was retrieved from a study of early T cells in non-severe SARS-CoV-2 infection. Points from the study as a whole: VDJdb matching, biased toward anti-spike CD8 responses, missed private and CD4 specificities.

This clonotype has just a few counts. What it recognizes is unknown. This CDR3 region has 13 residues. V was cut by 0 bases and J by 5 bases, with 5 bases left in between. Separate cDNA molecules each had unique molecular identifiers attached to them. Using its own MiXCR run on the 5' RACE reads, TCRdb lists one record per CDR3 protein. Seen here are more than 55,000 distinct CDR3 sequences, under 15% observed once, and the top ten hold about 1.4%. Sequenced sample: whole blood. The J gene is TRBJ1-5, the V gene TRBV12-3 or TRBV12-4; D remains ambiguous. The sequence was collected from an adult who was a healthcare worker with PCR-confirmed SARS-CoV-2 infection or an uninfected control (not recorded which). The CDR3 DNA is TGTGCCAGCAGTTTAGCAGAGCATCAGCCCCAGCATTTT. Amino acids: CASSLAEHQPQHF.